The entry below describes one TCR beta chain. Its antigen is as yet unknown. This entry is derived from a study of identical twins. Whole-study results and caveats: Within cord blood, abundant beta clonotypes carried fewer insertions, but memory repertoires showed no such trend. Twins' surplus sharing was weaker for beta out-of-frame sequences. Analyses of zero insertions could, in part, be confounded by invariant MAIT and iNKT cells. Conclusions leaned on cross-sectional statistical analysis and did not track the same donors over time.

TCRdb fed the 5' RACE reads into MiXCR, producing one record per CDR3 protein. The table includes fewer than 350,000 distinct CDR3 sequences, roughly 8.6% detected once. These sequences were also reported in another study, on yellow fever vaccine responses in identical twins.

What was sequenced was memory (CD45RO+) T cells sorted from blood. This receptor was obtained from a woman under 30 in good health.

CDR3 sequence (DNA): TGTGCCAGCAGCATCTGGACAGGGGGTACTGAAGCTTTCTTT. Translation gives CASSIWTGGTEAFF. The V gene is TRBV13, the J gene TRBJ1-1, with TRBD1 identical over 10 bases. The germline V gene has CDR1 PRHDT and CDR2 FYEKMQ (reference sequence). This CDR3 comprises 14 residues. After removal of 5 bases from V and 5 bases from J, the junction contained 5 bases not matched to a gene.